This T cell receptor (beta chain) was sequenced in a study of blood T cell repertoires in COVID-19. Germline V gene sequence: CDR1 GTSNPN, CDR2 SVGIG (reference sequence). The CDR3 contains 13 residues. The V end lost 2 bases, the J end lost 7 bases, and 12 bases lay between the germline ends. This clone was counted a single time. This table comes from immunoSEQ multiplex PCR, and its TCRdb copy is limited to in-frame clones, with some not included. This table has about 130,000 clones, approximately 85% appearing once. The chain couples TRBV30 to TRBJ1-5; D remains ambiguous. This TCR derives from a man aged 25 to 45 with COVID-19, enrolled during active disease. The specimen was peripheral blood. CDR3 residues: CAWSSHSGQPQHF. CDR3 coding DNA: TGTGCCTGGAGTTCCCACAGCGGGCAGCCCCAGCATTTT. Supplemented by reference TRBV30 and TRBJ1-5, the full variable domain reads SQTIHQWPATLVQPVGSPLSLECTVEGTSNPNLYWYRQAAGRGLQLLFYSVGIGQISSEVPQNLSASRPQDRQFILSSKKLLLSDSGFYLCAWSSHSGQPQHFGDGTRLSIL.